This TCR beta chain was captured by sequencing in a study of cytomegalovirus exposure and HLA in healthy donors. The PCR used 60 Vbeta and 13 Jbeta primers. Some clones are missing from TCRdb's copy, which holds only in-frame ones; the method was immunoSEQ multiplex PCR. This sample yields 97,000 or so clones, of which around 70% are seen a single time; 2% to 3% belongs to the top ten. Each donor's status was that of a healthy bone marrow donor. Study-level results: Earlier analysis found most TCR beta V segments productive about 87% or about 30% of the time. A later analysis reportedly identified an Asian-associated ancestry cluster as carrying fewer N-insertions than the approximately 670-donor mean. Most likely, a cluster of highly shared sequence variants arose as a sequencing artifact.

About this clone: As yet, its antigen is unknown.

Trimming pared 4 bases from V and 0 bases from J, leaving 10 bases between. The CDR3 is made up of 14 amino acids. Germline CDR1 SQVTM, CDR2 ANQGSEA. Sequenced sample: PBMCs. The origin of this receptor is a man aged 45-65 years in good health and CMV-seronegative. The rearrangement joins TRBV29-1 to TRBJ1-3; no firm D call. For the CDR3, the DNA is TGCAGCGTTGTTATTCAGGACTCTGGAAACACCATATATTTT. Its protein product is CSVVIQDSGNTIYF.